The present T cell receptor (beta chain) was sequenced within a study of cytomegalovirus exposure and HLA in healthy donors. The PCR employed 60 Vbeta primers together with 13 Jbeta primers. Using immunoSEQ multiplex PCR, the repertoire was profiled, and TCRdb retains in-frame clones only, with some absent. This table holds 150,000 or so clones. The ends were cut back, 2 bases at V and 8 bases at J, with 22 bases in the middle. CDR3 size: 17 residues. The V gene's germline CDR1 is SEHNR and CDR2 FQNEAQ (reference sequence). This clonotype was sampled from a man aged 25-45 years in good health and CMV-seronegative. The rearrangement joins TRBV7-9 to TRBJ1-3, with D perhaps TRBD1 (5 bases). The material sequenced was PBMCs. CDR3 residues: CASSLSLAGPIGDTIYF. The CDR3 region has the DNA TGTGCCAGCAGCTTAAGCCTGGCAGGTCCCATAGGGGACACCATATATTTT.